The 2 T cell receptor beta chains listed next were all sequenced from one sample in a study of PD-1 blockade in classical Hodgkin lymphoma. Time point in this sample: cycle 4 day 1 (C4D1), after 6 weeks of nivolumab. Each of the patients experienced relapse following autologous stem cell transplantation, and their brentuximab vedotin exposure differed. Out of thawed PBMCs, magnetic negative selection purified CD4+ T cells. Sequenced by immunoSEQ multiplex PCR; TCRdb stores in-frame clones only, minus some. The sample includes 25,000 to 35,000 clones, 80% to 90% of them seen just once. This specimen consisted of CD4+ T cells from blood, obtained before the fourth cycle of nivolumab. These receptors all stem from a human donor with classical Hodgkin lymphoma.

The V and J genes are TRBV4-1 and TRBJ2-1, with TRBD2 matching 7 bases. Looked up from germline, CDR1 is MGHRA and CDR2 is YSYEKL. This CDR3 contains 15 residues. The V and J ends lost 5 bases and 4 bases, in that order; junction bases with no gene match: 8. The CDR3 here is CASSTQRGSYNEQFF. CDR3 bases: TGCGCCAGCAGCACCCAGCGGGGTTCTTACAATGAGCAGTTCTTC.

The rearrangement uses TRBV2 and TRBJ1-2; D ambiguous. Trimming shortened V by 6 bases and J by 8 bases, and 10 bases separated the two germline ends. The germline gives CDR1 SNHLY, CDR2 FYNNEI. The CDR3 has 11 amino acids. DNA for the CDR3: TGTGCCAGCAGCAGGTCTCAGGGCTACACCTTC. Its translation is CASSRSQGYTF.